These T cell receptor beta chains were read from a single sample in a study of TIL therapy for anti-PD-1-resistant metastatic lung cancer. Clones were read by immunoSEQ multiplex PCR, and TCRdb kept only the in-frame ones, dropping some. Among approximately 16,000 clones listed, about 82% were seen once. Sequenced here: blood, sampled at baseline. The source of these receptors is a person aged 25-79 years with non-small cell lung cancer. Both conserved end residues are part of each CDR3. The D gene is left open where the match is weak. For some rows the clone size is stated as once, few or many, or as a class when expanded; others skip it.

v_gene	d_gene	j_gene	abundance	CDR3aa	CDR3nt
TRBV30	.	TRBJ2-7	.	CAWSSRSSYEQYF	TGTGCCTGGAGTAGCAGGAGCTCCTACGAGCAGTACTTC
TRBV9	TRBD1	TRBJ1-1	few	CASSAGGWGTEAFF	TGTGCCAGCAGCGCAGGGGGCTGGGGCACTGAAGCTTTCTTT
TRBV7-3	TRBD2	TRBJ2-2	.	CASSLSPGLAPGELFF	TGTGCCAGCAGCTTATCGCCCGGACTAGCCCCCGGGGAGCTGTTTTTT
TRBV12-5	TRBD2	TRBJ2-1	.	CASGRHGLAGVFSSGNEQFF	TGTGCTAGTGGTAGGCACGGACTAGCGGGAGTTTTTAGCTCGGGGAATGAGCAGTTCTTC
TRBV4-2	.	TRBJ2-2	.	CASSQGSWTGELFF	TGTGCCAGCAGCCAAGGGTCGTGGACCGGGGAGCTGTTTTTT
TRBV7-2	TRBD2	TRBJ2-1	.	CASSSGLAGGTSSYNEQFF	TGTGCCAGCAGCTCGGGACTAGCGGGAGGTACGAGCTCCTACAATGAGCAGTTCTTC
TRBV18	.	TRBJ1-1	.	CASSPGQQNTEAFF	TGTGCCAGCTCACCAGGACAGCAAAACACTGAAGCTTTCTTT
TRBV6-5	.	TRBJ2-7	.	CASSIKGTDTYEQYF	TGTGCCAGCAGTATAAAAGGGACGGACACCTACGAGCAGTACTTC
TRBV21-1	.	TRBJ1-1	.	CASSNDQGHTEAFF	TGTGCCAGCAGCAATGACCAGGGCCACACTGAAGCTTTCTTT
TRBV19	TRBD2	TRBJ2-5	.	CASSRGGETQYF	TGTGCCAGTAGTCGGGGGGGAGAGACCCAGTACTTC
TRBV18	.	TRBJ2-5	.	CASSPVEETQYF	TGTGCCAGCTCACCGGTAGAAGAGACCCAGTACTTC
TRBV7-2	.	TRBJ2-3	.	CASSLVLLTDTQYF	TGTGCCAGCAGCTTAGTATTACTCACAGATACGCAGTATTTT
TRBV19	.	TRBJ1-1	.	CASEGRTEAFF	TGTGCCAGTGAGGGTAGGACTGAAGCTTTCTTT
TRBV5-4	.	TRBJ1-1	.	CASSSGPNTEAFF	TGTGCCAGCAGCAGTGGACCGAACACTGAAGCTTTCTTT
TRBV5-4	TRBD2	TRBJ2-3	.	CASSLPGTSLSDTQYF	TGTGCCAGCAGCCTCCCCGGGACTAGCCTGTCAGATACGCAGTATTTT
TRBV11-2	.	TRBJ2-3	.	CASSPIGGGTDTQYF	TGTGCCAGCAGCCCTATAGGGGGGGGCACAGATACGCAGTATTTT
TRBV7-7	.	TRBJ2-2	.	CASSLGGANTGELFF	TGTGCCAGCAGCTTGGGGGGGGCCAACACCGGGGAGCTGTTTTTT
TRBV19	TRBD1	TRBJ1-1	.	CASSREGAFRAEAFF	TGTGCCTCCTCCCGGGAGGGGGCGTTTAGAGCTGAAGCTTTCTTT
TRBV6-5	TRBD1	TRBJ1-1	.	CASRRGQGVGTEAFF	TGTGCCAGCAGACGGGGACAGGGCGTTGGGACTGAAGCTTTCTTT
TRBV7-9	.	TRBJ1-5	few	CASSTGNQPQHF	TGTGCCAGCAGCACAGGGAATCAGCCCCAGCATTTT
TRBV30	TRBD1	TRBJ2-2	.	CAWSSGTGNTGELFF	TGTGCCTGGAGTTCCGGGACAGGGAACACCGGGGAGCTGTTTTTT
TRBV30	.	TRBJ1-1	.	CAWIPTGNTEAFF	TGTGCCTGGATACCCACAGGGAACACTGAAGCTTTCTTT
TRBV27	.	TRBJ1-6	.	CASSFRDNSPLHF	TGTGCCAGCAGTTTCAGGGATAATTCACCCCTCCACTTT
TRBV6-5	.	TRBJ1-3	.	CASSLGREGSGNTIYF	TGTGCCAGCAGTTTGGGCAGAGAGGGTTCTGGAAACACCATATATTTT
TRBV9	.	TRBJ2-6	.	CASSLRTLSSGANVLTF	TGTGCCAGCAGCCTACGGACGCTCAGCTCTGGGGCCAACGTCCTGACTTTC
TRBV7-3	TRBD2	TRBJ2-5	once	CASSLGTSRYQETQYF	TGTGCCAGCAGCTTGGGGACTAGTCGGTACCAAGAGACCCAGTACTTC
TRBV11-3	TRBD2	TRBJ2-5	.	CASSPEVAGTGAQYF	TGTGCCAGCAGCCCCGAGGTAGCGGGTACGGGGGCCCAGTACTTC
TRBV14	TRBD1	TRBJ1-6	few	CASSQLTGNNSPLHF	TGTGCCAGCAGCCAACTGACAGGGAATAATTCACCCCTCCACTTT
TRBV4-3	.	TRBJ1-6	.	CASSQFRGGSPLHF	TGCGCTAGCAGCCAATTCCGAGGAGGATCACCCCTCCACTTT
TRBV2	TRBD1	TRBJ1-2	once	CASSVEGASVNGYTF	TGTGCCAGCAGTGTGGAGGGGGCTAGCGTGAATGGCTACACCTTC
TRBV4-3	TRBD2	TRBJ2-1	few	CASSPDPPTTIAGVAYNEQFF	TGCGCCAGCAGCCCCGACCCCCCCACTACTATAGCGGGAGTAGCCTACAATGAGCAGTTCTTC
TRBV28	TRBD1	TRBJ1-2	once	CASGTGGYGYTF	TGTGCCAGCGGGACAGGGGGCTATGGCTACACCTTC
TRBV7-2	.	TRBJ1-3	.	CASSPNGAEGNTIYF	TGTGCCAGCAGCCCAAACGGAGCAGAGGGAAACACCATATATTTT
TRBV5-1	TRBD2	TRBJ2-3	once	CASSLEGLADTDTQYF	TGCGCCAGCAGCTTGGAAGGTCTAGCGGACACAGATACGCAGTATTTT
TRBV27	.	TRBJ2-5	.	CASSAPGDPQETQYF	TGTGCCAGCAGTGCCCCGGGGGATCCTCAAGAGACCCAGTACTTC
TRBV2	.	TRBJ2-5	few	CASSVLETQYF	TGTGCCAGCAGTGTTCTAGAGACCCAGTACTTC
TRBV25-1	.	TRBJ1-2	.	CASTPHGNYGYTF	TGTGCCAGCACCCCACATGGGAACTATGGCTACACCTTC
TRBV5-6	.	TRBJ2-2	.	CASSLRGAGELFF	TGTGCCAGCAGCTTGAGAGGCGCCGGGGAGCTGTTTTTT
TRBV7-3	TRBD2	TRBJ2-2	.	CASTLVRVAGNTGELFF	TGTGCCAGCACCCTCGTTAGGGTAGCGGGGAACACCGGGGAGCTGTTTTTT
TRBV5-1	TRBD2	TRBJ2-3	.	CASSLGSSGGIIDTQYF	TGCGCCAGCAGCTTGGGATCTAGCGGGGGGATTATAGATACGCAGTATTTT
TRBV15	TRBD1	TRBJ1-6	.	CATSRPQGAGNSPLHF	TGTGCCACCAGCAGACCCCAGGGGGCTGGGAATTCACCCCTCCACTTT
TRBV2	TRBD2	TRBJ2-3	.	CASSILATDTQYF	TGTGCCAGCAGTATACTAGCGACGGATACGCAGTATTTT